Listed here are 11 T cell receptor beta chains from one sample, sequenced in a study of T cells in Graves' hyperthyroidism and ophthalmopathy. Regions amplified from RNA transcripts were the TCR beta CDR3 regions. TCR CDR3 regions were first amplified by RT-PCR with HTBI primers. TCRdb reprocessed the multiplex PCR reads with MiXCR, giving one entry per CDR3 protein. The profile covers 450,000 to 700,000 distinct CDR3 sequences, with around 46% appearing a single time and about 20% taken by the ten largest. Sequenced input: peripheral blood or thyroid tissue (not recorded which). Source of these receptors: an adult woman with Graves' disease, either hyperthyroidism or ophthalmopathy (not recorded which).

This clonotype has ten or more counts. The J gene is TRBJ1-5, the V gene TRBV20-1, with D perhaps TRBD1 (5 bases). Germline V gene data show CDR1 as DFQATT and CDR2 as SNEGSKA (reference sequence). V was shortened by 3 bases and J by 7 bases, with 16 bases between the two germline ends. The CDR3 runs to 14 residues. The CDR3 region has the DNA TGCAGTGCTAGCCGCCCGAGGGGTTGGCAGCCCCAGCATTTT. This sequence encodes CSASRPRGWQPQHF.

This clonotype was seen at least ten times. The DNA for the CDR3 is TGCAGTGCTAGTGTCAACAGGGGAAATTCACCCCTCCACTTT. Protein product: CSASVNRGNSPLHF. The chain carries TRBV20-1 and TRBJ1-6, with 7 bases that match TRBD1. Germline CDR1 DFQATT, CDR2 SNEGSKA (reference sequence). The CDR3 sequence is 14 residues long. Trimming took 3 bases from V and 7 from J; bases not matched to a gene: 6.

The chain carries TRBV10-3 and TRBJ1-5, with D possibly matching TRBD1 (6 bases). V dropped 2 bases and J dropped 0 bases, with 8 bases sitting between them. This CDR3 comprises 15 residues. Germline CDR1 ENHRY, CDR2 SYGVKD. The CDR3 loop is CAISERTDSNQPQHF. The CDR3 nucleotides are TGTGCCATCAGTGAGAGGACAGATAGCAATCAGCCCCAGCATTTT.

V gene TRBV19 combines with J gene TRBJ2-2, with D unclear. The CDR3 contains 16 residues. V dropped 2 bases and J dropped 7 bases, with 17 bases sitting between them. Germline assignment: CDR1 LNHDA and CDR2 SQIVND (reference sequence). The CDR3 nucleotides are TGTGCCAGTAGTATATTCTCGTGGGCTCTAGGCGGGGAGCTGTTTTTT. Translated: CASSIFSWALGGELFF.

This clonotype was recorded at least ten times. The chain recombines TRBV7-2 with TRBJ2-7; 14 bases are a match to TRBD2. CDR3 length: 14 amino acids. In germline, CDR1 is SGHTA, CDR2 FQGNSA. V shed 4 bases, J shed 4 bases, and the junction held 0 bases outside the gene matches. The CDR3 region has the DNA TGTGCCAGCAGCTGGACTAGCGGGAGGTACGAGCAGTACTTC. Translating it yields CASSWTSGRYEQYF.

This clonotype has ten or more counts. This sequence joins TRBV19 and TRBJ1-2, with D uncertain. Deletions cut 7 bases from V and 4 bases from J, with 10 bases between. Germline CDR1 LNHDA, CDR2 SQIVND (reference sequence). The CDR3 loop spans 12 amino acids. The CDR3 reads CASKFPGYGYTF. In nucleotides, the CDR3 is TGTGCCAGTAAATTCCCCGGCTATGGCTACACCTTC. Complete variable domain (other parts from reference TRBV19 and TRBJ1-2): DGGITQSPKYLFRKEGQNVTLSCEQNLNHDAMYWYRQDPGQGLRLIYYSQIVNDFQKGDIAEGYSVSREKKESFPLTVTSAQKNPTAFYLCASKFPGYGYTFGSGTRLTVV.

CDR3 DNA sequence: TGTGCCAGCAGCCCGCGACCGGGACAGGCAAACTATGGCTACACCTTC. Protein product: CASSPRPGQANYGYTF. The chain has TRBV7-2 and TRBJ1-2; 8 bases are a match to TRBD1. The CDR3 is made up of 16 amino acids. After removal of 5 bases from V and 2 bases from J, the junction contained 10 bases not matched to a gene. CDR1 SGHTA and CDR2 FQGNSA come from the germline V gene. The whole variable domain, remainder taken from reference TRBV7-2 and TRBJ1-2, is GAGVSQSPSNKVTEKGKDVELRCDPISGHTALYWYRQSLGQGLEFLIYFQGNSAPDKSGLPSDRFSAERTGGSVSTLTIQRTQQEDSAVYLCASSPRPGQANYGYTFGSGTRLTVV.

This chain uses TRBV6-1 with TRBJ2-7; weak D call: TRBD2 (6 bases). Deletions cut 0 bases from V and 4 bases from J, with 13 bases between. The CDR3 extends over 15 amino acids. Germline CDR1 is MNHNS and CDR2 is SASEGT. The DNA for the CDR3 is TGTGCCAGCAGTGAAGCGCGGGGAGGTGTTTACGAGCAGTACTTC. It translates to CASSEARGGVYEQYF.

The V call is TRBV5-1, the J call TRBJ2-2; D ambiguous. CDR3 length equals 16 residues. V was pared by 4 bases and J by 2 bases, with 15 bases between. CDR1 is SGHRS, CDR2 YFSETQ, per germline. Here the CDR3 reads CASSLRNQLNTGELFF. The CDR3, as DNA: TGCGCCAGCAGCCTCCGGAACCAACTTAACACCGGGGAGCTGTTTTTT.

This clonotype appeared many times. The chain joins TRBV20-1 to TRBJ2-2; D gene uncertain. Between the trimmed V and J ends, which lost 3 bases and 5 bases, there was a span of 13 bases. The CDR3 consists of 14 residues. Germline V gives CDR1 DFQATT, CDR2 SNEGSKA (reference sequence). DNA for the CDR3: TGCAGTGCTAGTTACGGTCTAAAGACCGGGGAGCTGTTTTTT. Amino acids: CSASYGLKTGELFF.

For this clonotype: The CDR3 carries no conserved terminal phenylalanine or tryptophan, so it likely arises from a read error. This chain's CDR3 is CASSFMEELYEQYL. The CDR3, as DNA: TGTGCCAGCAGTTTTATGGAGGAACTCTACGAGCAGTACCTC. V is TRBV28 and J is TRBJ2-7; D is perhaps TRBD2 (5 bases). V lost 3 bases to trimming and J lost 3 bases, with 12 bases between them. The CDR3 sequence is 14 residues long. CDR1 is MDHEN, CDR2 SYDVKM, per germline.